Listed here is a single T cell receptor beta chain. Its antigen is unknown. The data stem from a study of blood T cells in healthy people across ages. Whole-study results and caveats: Per million T cells, the diversity of TCR beta decreased roughly linearly as age advanced.

CDR3 length: 15 amino acids. The germline V gene encodes CDR1 DFQATT and CDR2 SNEGSKA (reference sequence). The V and J ends lost 4 bases and 0 bases, in that order; junction bases with no gene match: 6. Together with a sample-barcoded 5' primer, a J-beta primer mix was included in a second PCR lasting about 6 to 12 cycles. A 12-random-nucleotide template-switch adaptor tagged each cDNA molecule. TCRdb reanalysed the 5' RACE reads using MiXCR and keeps one entry per CDR3 protein. The sample consists of around 800,000 distinct CDR3 sequences, under 45% of them appearing once. Donors were healthy Caucasian individuals from Russia aged roughly 6 to 100.

The chain is built from TRBV20-1 and TRBJ2-3; TRBD2 aligns across 8 bases. This clonotype was obtained from a man between 60 and 75 years old in good health. Sequencing was performed on blood. The CDR3 reads CSAKEAGVSTDTQYF. The CDR3 nucleotides read TGCAGTGCTAAGGAAGCGGGGGTTAGCACAGATACGCAGTATTTT.